What follows is one T cell receptor (beta chain) and its context. Its antigen is still unknown. No fewer than 6.5 million PBMCs went into each sample. Using a J-beta primer mix together with a sample-barcoded 5' primer, a second PCR was run for about 6 to 11 cycles. MiXCR, run by TCRdb on the 5' RACE reads, gives a single entry per CDR3 protein. This table holds roughly 800,000 distinct CDR3 sequences, 20% to 30% found once. The sample originates from a study of blood T cells in healthy people across ages. Overall study findings and caveats: Naive and antigen-experienced cells could not be conclusively compared, given unsorted PBMCs. A roughly linear age-dependent decrease characterized TCR beta diversity per million T cells.

Germline V gene data show CDR1 as SGHVS and CDR2 as FNYEAQ. Between the trimmed V and J ends, which lost 11 bases and 4 bases, there was a span of 30 bases. This CDR3 region has 17 residues. This sample was shared with a second study, whose subject was T cells of mothers and their children. According to that study: cDNA was made from all extracted RNA, about 1.5 ug per 15 ul.

The clonotype was recovered from a boy aged 5 to 17 in good health. The material sequenced was blood. V is TRBV7-6 and J is TRBJ2-7; D perhaps matches TRBD2 (5 bases). The CDR3 loop reads CAGAGFGPNLSGYEQYF. Written as DNA, the CDR3 is TGTGCCGGCGCGGGTTTTGGGCCGAATCTAAGTGGGTACGAGCAGTACTTC.